Given below is one T cell receptor beta chain in context. Generated by immunoSEQ multiplex PCR, the TCRdb table keeps only in-frame clones and is missing some. The sample yields 400,000 or so clones, approximately 90% seen once. Trimming shortened V by 5 bases and J by 4 bases, and 12 bases separated the two germline ends. This CDR3 is 13 amino acids long. The germline CDR1 and CDR2 sequences are SGHRS and YFSETQ. The data stem from a study of blood T cell repertoires in COVID-19. The receptor comes from a man between 18 and 29 years old with COVID-19, enrolled during active disease. The rearrangement links TRBV5-1 to TRBJ1-2; weak D call: TRBD1 (6 bases). The source material was peripheral blood. CDR3 sequence: CASRETGSYGYTF. Written as DNA, the CDR3 is TGCGCCAGCAGGGAAACAGGGAGCTATGGCTACACCTTC.